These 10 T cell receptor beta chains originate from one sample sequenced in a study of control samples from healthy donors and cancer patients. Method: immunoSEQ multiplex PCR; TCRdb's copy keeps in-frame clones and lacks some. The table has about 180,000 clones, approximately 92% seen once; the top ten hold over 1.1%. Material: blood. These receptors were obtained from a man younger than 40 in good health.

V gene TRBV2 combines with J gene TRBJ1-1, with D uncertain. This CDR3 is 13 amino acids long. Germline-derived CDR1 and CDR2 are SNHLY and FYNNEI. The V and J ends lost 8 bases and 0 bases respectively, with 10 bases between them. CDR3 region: CASLRAMNTEAFF. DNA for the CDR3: TGTGCCAGCTTAAGGGCTATGAACACTGAAGCTTTCTTT.

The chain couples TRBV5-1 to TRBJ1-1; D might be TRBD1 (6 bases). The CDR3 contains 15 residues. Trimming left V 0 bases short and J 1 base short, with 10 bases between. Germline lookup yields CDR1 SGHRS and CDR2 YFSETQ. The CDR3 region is CASSLEGGTNTEAFF. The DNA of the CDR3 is TGCGCCAGCAGCTTGGAGGGGGGCACGAACACTGAAGCTTTCTTT.

The CDR3, as DNA: TGTGCCAGCAACCGACAGGGGAACACCGGGGAGCTGTTTTTT. Amino acid sequence: CASNRQGNTGELFF. J is TRBJ2-2 and V is TRBV3-1 (or the pseudogene TRBV3-2), with TRBD1 matching 7 bases. Germline-derived CDR1 and CDR2 are LGHDT and YNNKEL (reference sequence). V lost 7 bases to trimming and J lost 1 base; unmatched junction nucleotides: 3. This CDR3 has 14 residues.

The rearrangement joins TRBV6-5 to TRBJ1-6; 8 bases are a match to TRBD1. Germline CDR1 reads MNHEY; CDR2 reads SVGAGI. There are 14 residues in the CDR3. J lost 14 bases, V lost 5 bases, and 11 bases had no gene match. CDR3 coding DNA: TGTGCCAGCAGTCAAACCGGGACAGGCGTATCCCTCCACTTT. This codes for CASSQTGTGVSLHF.

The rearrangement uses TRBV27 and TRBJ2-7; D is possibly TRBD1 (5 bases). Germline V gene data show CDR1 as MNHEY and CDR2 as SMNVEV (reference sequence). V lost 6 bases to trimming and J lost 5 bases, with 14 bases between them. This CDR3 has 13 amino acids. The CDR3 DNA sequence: TGTGCCAGCAGCTACAGGACCGGCCACGAGCAGTACTTC. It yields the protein CASSYRTGHEQYF.

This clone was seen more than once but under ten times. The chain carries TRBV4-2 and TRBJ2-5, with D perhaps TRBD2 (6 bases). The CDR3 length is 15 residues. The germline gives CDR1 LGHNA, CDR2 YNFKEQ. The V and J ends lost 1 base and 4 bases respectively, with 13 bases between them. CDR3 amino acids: CASSQGGLRGETQYF. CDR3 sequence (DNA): TGTGCCAGCAGCCAAGGGGGACTGCGTGGAGAGACCCAGTACTTC.

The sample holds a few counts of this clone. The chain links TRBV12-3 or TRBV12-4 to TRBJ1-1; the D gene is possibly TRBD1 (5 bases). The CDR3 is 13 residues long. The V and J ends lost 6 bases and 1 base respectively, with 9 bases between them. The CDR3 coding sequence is TGTGCCAGCAGGGGACGGAGGAACACTGAAGCTTTCTTT. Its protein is CASRGRRNTEAFF.

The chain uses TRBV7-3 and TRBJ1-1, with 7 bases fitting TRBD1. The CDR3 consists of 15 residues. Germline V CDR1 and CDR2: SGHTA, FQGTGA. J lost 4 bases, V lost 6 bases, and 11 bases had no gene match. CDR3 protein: CASSAQGGRSTEAFF. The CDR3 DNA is TGTGCCAGCAGTGCTCAAGGGGGCCGGAGCACTGAAGCTTTCTTT.

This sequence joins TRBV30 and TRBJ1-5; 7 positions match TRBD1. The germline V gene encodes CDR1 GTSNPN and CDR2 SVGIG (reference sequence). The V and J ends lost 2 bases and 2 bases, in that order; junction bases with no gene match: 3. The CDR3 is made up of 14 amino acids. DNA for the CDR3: TGTGCCTGGAGTAGACAGGGTGGCAATCAGCCCCAGCATTTT. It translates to CAWSRQGGNQPQHF.

The CDR3 spells CASSSRALKENYGYTF. The CDR3 DNA reads as TGTGCCAGCAGCTCCAGGGCTTTGAAAGAAAACTATGGCTACACCTTC. This rearrangement joins TRBV7-6 to TRBJ1-2; D may be TRBD1 (5 bases). V was clipped by 4 bases and J by 2 bases, with 17 bases between them. CDR3 length equals 16 residues. Germline V gene sequence: CDR1 SGHVS, CDR2 FNYEAQ.